Each of the 10 T cell receptor beta chains below was sequenced from the same sample in a study of blood T cell repertoires in COVID-19. Produced via immunoSEQ multiplex PCR; TCRdb's table is partial and in-frame only. The sample contains over 150,000 clones, roughly 80% of which appear only once. Sequencing was done on a sample of PBMCs or T cells enriched from blood (not recorded which). Every receptor here comes from a woman aged 30 to 39 who had recovered from COVID-19.

The chain links TRBV19 to TRBJ2-5; D might be TRBD2 (7 bases). The germline gives CDR1 LNHDA, CDR2 SQIVND (reference sequence). The CDR3 runs to 15 residues. Trimming left V 2 bases short and J 0 bases short, with 10 bases between. CDR3 nucleotide sequence: TGTGCCAGTAGTATAAAGGGGGGGAACCAAGAGACCCAGTACTTC. Residues: CASSIKGGNQETQYF.

The chain combines TRBV7-9 with TRBJ2-5, with TRBD2 identical over 7 bases. The CDR3 covers 17 residues. Germline values: CDR1 SEHNR, CDR2 FQNEAQ (reference sequence). The J segment lost 3 bases and the V segment lost 4 bases, leaving 14 bases of the junction unmatched. The CDR3 sequence: CASSSWSGGLGKETQYF. The CDR3 nucleotides read TGTGCCAGCAGCTCTTGGTCGGGGGGTCTTGGCAAAGAGACCCAGTACTTC.

This chain joins TRBV25-1 and TRBJ1-1, with 7 bases lining up with TRBD1. The V segment lost 0 bases and the J segment 10 bases; nucleotides outside the gene matches: 5. The CDR3 contains 13 residues. Germline CDR1 reads MGHDK; CDR2 reads SYGVNS. In DNA, the CDR3 is TGTGCCAGCAGTGAATATGAACAGGGGAGAGCTTTCTTT. It is translated as CASSEYEQGRAFF.

This clone was seen once. This chain joins TRBV27 and TRBJ1-5, with a possible D match to TRBD1 (5 bases). Trimming stripped 5 bases from V and 1 base from J, with 15 bases between. The germline V gene encodes CDR1 MNHEY and CDR2 SMNVEV (reference sequence). The CDR3 is 16 amino acids. The CDR3 sequence is CASSPRGIGSNQPQHF. CDR3 in DNA: TGTGCCAGCAGTCCCCGGGGGATCGGCAGCAATCAGCCCCAGCATTTT.

The chain employs TRBV7-9 and TRBJ1-5; maybe TRBD1 (6 bases). In germline, CDR1 is SEHNR, CDR2 FQNEAQ (reference sequence). The germline V and J ends were trimmed by 3 bases and 6 bases, with 12 bases remaining between them. The CDR3 runs to 14 residues. The CDR3 DNA sequence: TGTGCCAGCAGCTTGGCGGGGGGGGCTCAGCCCCAGCATTTT. Translation gives CASSLAGGAQPQHF.

This clone was seen a handful of times. CDR3 sequence reads: CASSLGTRARRSNQPQHF. CDR3 in DNA: TGTGCCAGCAGCTTGGGGACGAGGGCTAGGAGGAGTAATCAGCCCCAGCATTTT. The chain couples TRBV5-6 to TRBJ1-5; D is unresolved. The CDR3 spans 18 residues. V lost 0 bases and J 4 bases, leaving 20 bases between the germline ends. CDR1 and CDR2 (germline): SGHDT, YYEEEE.

This rearrangement joins TRBV23-1 to TRBJ2-2; D gene ambiguous. TRBV23-1 is an ORF; its function is uncertain. The CDR3 is made up of 16 amino acids. V was cut by 1 base and J by 2 bases, with 11 bases left in between. The CDR3: CASSQYWLGNTGELFF. Written as DNA, the CDR3 is TGCGCCAGCAGTCAATATTGGCTGGGCAACACCGGGGAGCTGTTTTTT.

The rearrangement uses TRBV6-1 and TRBJ1-2; possibly TRBD1 for D (6 bases). V lost 4 bases, J lost 6 bases, and 21 bases lay in between. The CDR3 loop spans 16 amino acids. Germline values: CDR1 MNHNS, CDR2 SASEGT. CDR3 in amino acids: CASSANPGHPRDGYTF. The CDR3 DNA reads as TGTGCCAGCAGTGCAAACCCGGGACACCCTAGAGATGGCTACACCTTC.

The chain links TRBV5-5 to TRBJ2-1; TRBD1 matches at 8 bases. V lost 1 base, J lost 7 bases, and 1 base stayed unmatched. This CDR3 spans 13 amino acids. Germline V gives CDR1 SGHKS, CDR2 YYEKEE (reference sequence). The CDR3 loop is CASSLHRGNEQFF. The CDR3 DNA is TGTGCCAGCAGCTTGCACAGGGGGAATGAGCAGTTCTTC.

The sample holds a few counts of this clone. The chain combines TRBV5-5 with TRBJ1-6; D perhaps matches TRBD1 (6 bases). Germline loops: CDR1 SGHKS, CDR2 YYEKEE (reference sequence). The CDR3 spans 16 residues. The V and J ends lost 4 bases and 4 bases respectively, with 15 bases between them. The CDR3 is CASSRTANEYNSPLHF. CDR3 sequence (DNA): TGTGCCAGCAGCCGGACAGCAAACGAATATAATTCACCCCTCCACTTT.